This TCR beta chain was obtained from a study of T-cell memory formation after mild COVID-19. Via MiXCR, TCRdb re-called the 5' RACE reads, giving one row per CDR3 protein. The top ten clones hold approximately 13% of a sample with 400,000 or so distinct CDR3 sequences, 20% to 25% of them seen once. Broader study findings: Day 15 to 85 contractors were CD4/CD8 balanced; later expanders leaned CD4+.

V dropped 2 bases and J dropped 6 bases, with 2 bases sitting between them. This CDR3 has 11 amino acids. Per germline, CDR1 ENHRY and CDR2 SYGVKD. This clonotype was counted only a few times. What it binds is unknown. The source of this sequence is an adult woman who had mild COVID-19 (a few samples of this study predate the infection). Cell type and time point are not known. Sequenced material: PBMCs or a T cell subset sorted from them (not recorded which). The chain carries TRBV10-3 and TRBJ2-1; D is unresolved. Written as DNA, the CDR3 is TGTGCCATCAGTGAGGTCAATGAGCAGTTCTTC. The encoded protein is CAISEVNEQFF.